Included here is one T cell receptor (beta chain) sequence, with context. CDR3 length equals 15 residues. Germline values: CDR1 SQVTM, CDR2 ANQGSEA. Trimming took 1 base from V and 7 from J; bases not matched to a gene: 4. The record originates from a study of T-cell reconstitution after alpha-beta-depleted transplantation in children. Unique molecular identifiers were incorporated during preparation of the TCRbeta library. TCRdb re-analysed the PCR reads in MiXCR, keeping a single row per CDR3 protein. The table includes around 380,000 distinct CDR3 sequences, about a tenth detected once. The genes are TRBV29-1 and TRBJ2-7, with TRBD2 matching over 16 bases. The sample was PBMCs from the stem cell graft donor, taken from the stem cell graft. This TCR came from a human donor who donated a stem cell graft to a child with acute myeloid leukemia. CDR3 protein: CSVEGGTSGRGEQYF. The DNA of the CDR3 is TGCAGCGTTGAAGGAGGGACTAGCGGGAGGGGTGAGCAGTACTTC.